Described below is a single T cell receptor beta chain sequence and its context. Which antigen it targets is not known. No base quality information exists; no much larger clone differs at one position. CDR1 and CDR2 were assigned from the germline V gene (reference sequence) as LNHNV and YYDKDF. The CDR3 holds 14 amino acids from the cysteine to the phenylalanine. Only the CDR3 portion is preserved as DNA: 42 bases, with reading frame beginning at the first base. Between the V and J ends, shortened by 0 bases and 5 bases respectively, the junction contains 9 bases. The data belong to a study of OX40 agonist ivuxolimab in advanced cancers. Study-wide context: Ivuxolimab was a fully human IgG2 agonistic monoclonal antibody targeting the costimulatory receptor OX40 (CD134). Of the roughly 52 patients in dose escalation, about 20 had hepatocellular carcinoma, approximately 15 had melanoma, 9 had renal cell carcinoma and 9 had head and neck cancer. Intravenous ivuxolimab was administered to patients every 2 weeks at six dose levels: 0.01, 0.1, 0.3, 1.5, 3 and 10 mg/kg. The paper reports the monotherapy dose-escalation portion (N ≈ 52 patients) of the phase I ivuxolimab trial. In the dose-escalation cohort, nearly 85% of patients were male, and the mean age was around 65 years with a range of roughly 20 to 85. Partial responses were achieved by three dose-escalation patients, of whom one had hepatocellular carcinoma and two had cutaneous melanoma. The point of sequencing TCRbeta in the periphery was to test whether ivuxolimab changed TCR sequence diversity and drove clonal T-cell expansion. Prior anti-PD-1, anti-PD-L1 or anti-CTLA-4 therapy was permitted, and less than 45% of dose-escalation patients had received checkpoint inhibitors. Paper-wide results and their limitations: Which antigens the clonally expanded peripheral T cells were specific for was not determined. After ivuxolimab, more expanded clones were found on average in CD8+ T cells than in CD4+ T cells. In the 0.1-3.0 mg/kg groups, partial responders were among the patients with the lowest normalized peripheral clonal expansion, particularly in CD8+ T cells. Low levels of normalized T-cell clonal expansion were also seen in some nonresponding patients. At doses from 0.1 to 3.0 mg/kg, clonal expansion was seen in both CD4+ and CD8+ blood T cells between baseline and week 6.

Patients with a history of autoimmune disease or receiving systemic immunosuppression were excluded from the trial. Peripheral blood for TCR sequencing was drawn from every dose cohort at baseline, at cycle 4 day 1 and at cycle 7 day 1. The samples were drawn from a first-in-human, open-label, multicenter phase I dose-escalation trial of ivuxolimab. The trial enrolled adults with locally advanced or metastatic head and neck squamous cell, hepatocellular, melanoma or renal cell carcinoma. Before TCR sequencing, CD4+ T cells and CD8+ T cells were sorted from peripheral blood as separate populations. To sequence the TCRbeta CDR3 region, genomic DNA was isolated from the sorted cells. TCRbeta CDR3 regions were sequenced using the immunoSEQ Assay. Not all clones reach the TCRdb copy of this immuneACCESS table, which keeps in-frame sequences only. Checked studies attribute under half of the gap to unresolved V genes and leave the rest unexplained. This sample comprises about 75,000 clones, about 85% of them detected only once. The ten top clones hold about 1.3% of the sample.

The specimen comprised CD4+ or CD8+ T cells sorted from blood, sampled in a trial of the OX40 agonist ivuxolimab. This clonotype was obtained from an adult with an advanced solid tumor such as melanoma, head and neck, liver or kidney cancer. The V and J genes are TRBV15 and TRBJ2-3; too little of a D gene remains to name it. This receptor carries the CDR3 CATSRDGPRDTQYF. The DNA sequence follows: TGTGCCACCAGCAGAGATGGACCGAGAGATACGCAGTATTTT.